Below, 27 T cell receptor beta chains from the same sample are listed, as sequenced in a study. MiXCR, applied by TCRdb to the 5' RACE reads, yields one record per CDR3 protein. The sample holds approximately 40,000 distinct CDR3 sequences; approximately 19% are singletons and the top ten take under 3.5%. Sequenced: naive CD4+ T cells sorted from a lymph node. Subset denoted: naive CD4+ T cells, CD4+CD45RA+CD25-. These receptors were collected from a female donor with breast cancer.

Concerning this clonotype itself: The junction and the germline gene differ at one end; a read error may be behind it. The rearrangement uses TRBV29-1 and TRBJ2-3; 11 nucleotides align to TRBD2. CDR3 length equals 16 residues. Germline loops: CDR1 SQVTM, CDR2 ANQGSEA. The CDR3 region is CGVQGLAEISTDTQYF. DNA of the CDR3: TGCGGCGTGCAGGGACTAGCGGAAATTAGCACAGATACGCAGTATTTT.

About this clonotype itself: Relative to the germline gene, one junction end is altered; a read error may explain this. The chain joins TRBV5-1 to TRBJ2-2, with D possibly matching TRBD2 (5 bases). This CDR3 has 16 residues. Germline CDR1 is SGHRS and CDR2 is YFSETQ. CDR3: CASSLGGTTNTGELCF. The CDR3 nucleotides are TGCGCCAGCAGCTTGGGCGGAACTACGAACACCGGGGAGCTGTGTTTT. Based on the CDR3 plus reference TRBV5-1 and TRBJ2-2, the full variable domain is KAGVTQTPRYLIKTRGQQVTLSCSPISGHRSVSWYQQTPGQGLQFLFEYFSETQRNKGNFPGRFSGRQFSNSRSEMNVSTLELGDSALYLCASSLGGTTNTGELCFGEGSRLTVL.

A few counts support this clonotype. V usage is TRBV2 and J usage is TRBJ1-2; D is unresolved. Germline assignment: CDR1 SNHLY and CDR2 FYNNEI. V lost 6 bases and J lost 1, with 3 bases in between. The CDR3 covers 11 residues. The CDR3 nucleotides read TGTGCCAGCAGCGGTAACTATGGCTACACCTTC. Encoded protein: CASSGNYGYTF.

This clonotype was recorded a few times. The chain has TRBV18 and TRBJ2-1; D is unresolved. Trimming removed 1 base from V and 15 bases from J, with 13 bases in between. Germline V gene sequence: CDR1 KGHSH, CDR2 LQKENI. The CDR3 has 12 residues. The CDR3, as DNA: TGTGCCAGCTCACCACTTGACTCCCGGCCGTTCTTC. Protein product: CASSPLDSRPFF.

This clonotype was detected only a few times. This rearrangement joins TRBV20-1 to TRBJ2-5; D is uncertain. Trimming left V 2 bases short and J 5 bases short, with 3 bases between. The CDR3 extends over 10 amino acids. The germline V gene has CDR1 DFQATT and CDR2 SNEGSKA (reference sequence). CDR3: CSARWETQYF. CDR3 in DNA: TGCAGTGCTAGATGGGAGACCCAGTACTTC.

This clonotype came up a few times. CDR3 coding DNA: TGTGCCAGCAGCTCGCGAGGGACTGCCAGTTACGAGCAGTACTTC. Its translation is CASSSRGTASYEQYF. The chain couples TRBV5-6 to TRBJ2-7, with a possible D match to TRBD2 (6 bases). Germline V gene data show CDR1 as SGHDT and CDR2 as YYEEEE. The CDR3 is 15 residues long. V was clipped by 3 bases and J by 4 bases, with 17 bases between them.

V usage is TRBV5-1 and J usage is TRBJ2-2; D is possibly TRBD1 (5 bases). The V and J ends lost 4 bases and 2 bases respectively, with 9 bases between them. Germline assignment: CDR1 SGHRS and CDR2 YFSETQ. The CDR3 loop spans 14 amino acids. CDR3 DNA: TGCGCCAGCAGCACCCAGGGAAACACCGGGGAGCTGTTTTTT. It is translated as CASSTQGNTGELFF.

This clonotype came up many times. CDR3 protein: CASSPGNRQETQYF. Written as DNA, the CDR3 is TGCGCCAGCAGCCCAGGGAACCGTCAAGAGACCCAGTACTTC. V usage is TRBV5-1 and J usage is TRBJ2-5, with D maybe TRBD1 (5 bases). Trimming pared 4 bases from V and 2 bases from J, leaving 12 bases between. The CDR3 totals 14 residues. From germline, CDR1 is SGHRS and CDR2 YFSETQ. Full variable domain (outside the CDR3, taken from reference TRBV5-1 and TRBJ2-5): KAGVTQTPRYLIKTRGQQVTLSCSPISGHRSVSWYQQTPGQGLQFLFEYFSETQRNKGNFPGRFSGRQFSNSRSEMNVSTLELGDSALYLCASSPGNRQETQYFGPGTRLLVL.

The V and J genes are TRBV2 and TRBJ2-4; 13 positions agree with TRBD2. Germline lookup yields CDR1 SNHLY and CDR2 FYNNEI. Losses at the gene ends were 6 bases for V and 5 bases for J; bases not matched to a gene: 7. The CDR3 runs to 16 residues. Written as DNA, the CDR3 is TGTGCCAGCAGGCAAGGACTAGCGGGAGTAGAAAACATTCAGTACTTC. This translates into CASRQGLAGVENIQYF.

The chain links TRBV5-1 to TRBJ2-5; no definite D call. The V and J ends lost 4 bases and 7 bases respectively, with 17 bases between them. CDR1 SGHRS and CDR2 YFSETQ come from the germline V gene. This CDR3 spans 14 amino acids. CDR3 bases: TGCGCCAGCAGCCGAGGCGAGGCCTTCGGGACCCAGTACTTC. Its translation: CASSRGEAFGTQYF.

The genes are TRBV4-1 and TRBJ1-2, with D perhaps matching TRBD1 (5 bases). Germline CDR1 and CDR2: MGHRA and YSYEKL. V shed 0 bases and J shed 5 bases, with 10 bases lying between them. The CDR3 is made up of 14 amino acids. The CDR3 is CASSQERAGYGYTF. The DNA for the CDR3 is TGCGCCAGCAGCCAAGAGAGGGCAGGGTATGGCTACACCTTC.

The rearrangement joins TRBV29-1 to TRBJ1-1; D is uncertain. The CDR3 has 15 residues. Trimming cost V 4 bases and J 0 bases, with 15 bases left between them. Germline CDR1 reads SQVTM; CDR2 reads ANQGSEA. The CDR3 region has the DNA TGCAGCGTTGCTATGGGGTGGGCCATGAACACTGAAGCTTTCTTT. Encoded protein: CSVAMGWAMNTEAFF.

The J gene is TRBJ1-6, the V gene TRBV20-1, with 8 bases aligning to TRBD1. The ends lost 5 bases at V and 6 bases at J; junction bases unmatched: 9. CDR3 size: 15 residues. Germline V lookup: CDR1 DFQATT, CDR2 SNEGSKA (reference sequence). The CDR3 protein is CSAPTDRGGNSPLHF. The CDR3 nucleotides are TGCAGTGCTCCAACCGACAGGGGAGGTAATTCACCCCTCCACTTT.

The chain employs TRBV7-2 and TRBJ1-2; 8 nucleotides agree with TRBD1. V lost 5 bases to trimming and J lost 4 bases; unmatched junction nucleotides: 9. Looked up from germline, CDR1 is SGHTA and CDR2 is FQGNSA. The CDR3 loop spans 15 amino acids. CDR3 sequence (DNA): TGTGCCAGCAGCCGAGGACAGGGAAGGTCCTATGGCTACACCTTC. Translation: CASSRGQGRSYGYTF. Combining the CDR3 with reference TRBV7-2 and TRBJ1-2 gives the whole variable domain GAGVSQSPSNKVTEKGKDVELRCDPISGHTALYWYRQSLGQGLEFLIYFQGNSAPDKSGLPSDRFSAERTGGSVSTLTIQRTQQEDSAVYLCASSRGQGRSYGYTFGSGTRLTVV.

The chain carries TRBV7-2 and TRBJ2-1; D call uncertain. Germline-derived CDR1 and CDR2 are SGHTA and FQGNSA. Trimming pared 5 bases from V and 9 bases from J, leaving 26 bases between. The CDR3 contains 17 residues. CDR3 sequence reads: CASSPGEWTFTVGEQFF. DNA for the CDR3: TGTGCCAGCAGCCCCGGAGAGTGGACGTTCACTGTCGGTGAGCAGTTCTTC.

The chain recombines TRBV24-1 with TRBJ2-3, with D hard to call. Germline V gives CDR1 KGHDR, CDR2 SFDVKD. V gave up 3 bases and J gave up 1 base, with 13 bases separating them. The CDR3 length is 16 residues. For the CDR3, the DNA is TGTGCCACCAGTGATCCACTTCCCCGGGGCACAGATACGCAGTATTTT. Translating gives CATSDPLPRGTDTQYF.

This clonotype occurred many times. The chain links TRBV6-2 or TRBV6-3 to TRBJ2-2, with TRBD1 matching over 8 bases. CDR3 length: 12 residues. Trimming at V came to 5 bases and at J to 13 bases, leaving 6 bases not matched to a gene. Germline-derived CDR1 and CDR2 are MNHEY and SVGEGT. The CDR3: CASSPDRVVLFF. The CDR3 DNA follows: TGTGCCAGCAGTCCGGACAGGGTTGTGCTGTTTTTT.

J is TRBJ2-3 and V is TRBV5-5; D gene unclear. Germline lookup yields CDR1 SGHKS and CDR2 YYEKEE (reference sequence). Trimming shortened V by 1 base and J by 1 base, and 13 bases separated the two germline ends. The CDR3 length is 16 residues. DNA of the CDR3: TGTGCCAGCAGCTTGCGGCCTGCCCTAGGCACAGATACGCAGTATTTT. This translates into CASSLRPALGTDTQYF. Full variable domain (remainder filled in from reference TRBV5-5 and TRBJ2-3): DAGVTQSPTHLIKTRGQQVTLRCSPISGHKSVSWYQQVLGQGPQFIFQYYEKEERGRGNFPDRFSARQFPNYSSELNVNALLLGDSALYLCASSLRPALGTDTQYFGPGTRLTVL.

The chain employs TRBV5-1 and TRBJ1-2, with 7 nucleotides matching TRBD1. The V gene end was trimmed by 5 bases and the J gene end by 4 bases; junction bases not matched to a gene: 8. This CDR3 has 14 amino acids. Germline-derived CDR1 and CDR2 are SGHRS and YFSETQ. CDR3 region: CASRSTGDPYGYTF. CDR3 DNA: TGCGCCAGCAGATCTACAGGGGATCCCTATGGCTACACCTTC.

This clonotype was recorded many times. This chain joins TRBV5-6 and TRBJ2-6, with D perhaps matching TRBD1 (6 bases). The length of the CDR3 is 15 residues. Trimming pared 4 bases from V and 1 base from J, leaving 9 bases between. The germline CDR1 and CDR2 sequences are SGHDT and YYEEEE. As DNA, the CDR3 is TGTGCCAGCAGCGCCCAGGGGTCTGGGGCCAACGTCCTGACTTTC. Protein sequence: CASSAQGSGANVLTF.

The chain joins TRBV10-3 to TRBJ2-3, with 12 bases identical to TRBD1. Germline V gene data show CDR1 as ENHRY and CDR2 as SYGVKD. The CDR3 extends over 14 amino acids. After removal of 10 bases from V and 6 bases from J, the junction contained 8 bases not matched to a gene. CDR3 DNA sequence: TGTGCCACGCAGGGACAGGGGGCGTCGGATACGCAGTATTTT. It specifies CATQGQGASDTQYF.

This clonotype has a count of ten or more. The CDR3 protein is CATSRDLAGQETQYF. The CDR3, as DNA: TGTGCCACCAGCAGAGATTTGGCAGGCCAAGAGACCCAGTACTTC. The J gene is TRBJ2-5, the V gene TRBV15, with D unresolved. The CDR3 covers 15 residues. V lost 0 bases to trimming and J lost 1 base, with 9 bases between them. CDR1 is LNHNV and CDR2 is YYDKDF in the germline V gene (reference sequence).

This clonotype came up a few times. The chain combines TRBV6-6 with TRBJ2-3; TRBD1 matches at 11 bases. Germline CDR1 MNHNY, CDR2 SVGAGI (reference sequence). The CDR3 spans 14 residues. Losses at the gene ends were 9 bases for V and 4 bases for J; bases not matched to a gene: 6. CDR3 loop: CASTPGQGADTQYF. The CDR3 region has the DNA TGTGCCAGTACACCGGGACAGGGGGCAGATACGCAGTATTTT.

This clonotype was detected only a few times. The chain carries TRBV2 and TRBJ2-1; TRBD2 is a possible D gene (7 bases). This CDR3 has 13 amino acids. The germline gives CDR1 SNHLY, CDR2 FYNNEI. Trimming cost V 3 bases and J 11 bases, with 14 bases left between them. CDR3 coding DNA: TGTGCCAGCAGTGAGGGGGGGGGCGGAAAGCAGTTCTTC. Protein: CASSEGGGGKQFF.

This clonotype came up a few times. The rearrangement links TRBV24-1 to TRBJ1-5, with D perhaps TRBD1 (5 bases). This CDR3 has 16 amino acids. V shed 4 bases and J shed 0 bases, with 12 bases lying between them. Germline lookup yields CDR1 KGHDR and CDR2 SFDVKD. The CDR3 bases are TGTGCCACCAGTGAAAGGGCCAGGGATAGCAATCAGCCCCAGCATTTT. Its protein product is CATSERARDSNQPQHF.

The CDR3 sequence: CASSSRGQGGNTIYF. As DNA, the CDR3 is TGTGCCAGCAGCTCCAGGGGGCAAGGTGGAAACACCATATATTTT. The chain uses TRBV25-1 and TRBJ1-3; 8 bases align to TRBD1. Germline trimming cut 6 bases from V and 3 bases from J; bases unmatched to any gene: 7. The CDR3 runs to 15 residues. Germline CDR1 reads MGHDK; CDR2 reads SYGVNS.

There are a few counts of this clonotype. The CDR3 nucleotides read TGTGCCAGCAGCATAGCGGGGGGCAGGGTGGATACGCAGTATTTT. Protein product: CASSIAGGRVDTQYF. V is TRBV12-3 or TRBV12-4 and J is TRBJ2-3; 10 positions match TRBD2. J lost 6 bases, V lost 6 bases, and 9 bases had no gene match. The CDR3 has 15 amino acids.